The 5 T cell receptor beta chains reported below all come from one sample, sequenced in a study of preoperative IRX-2 immunotherapy in early breast cancer. TCRdb keeps only in-frame clones here, not all; method: immunoSEQ multiplex PCR. The repertoire holds around 62,000 clones, with approximately 94% as singletons. Treatment defined: preoperative locoregional IRX-2 cytokine immunotherapy. Specimen collection occurred from a patient treated with IRX-2 immunotherapy. These TCRs come from a human donor with breast cancer.

In the case of this clone: Other nucleotide sequences from this sample produce the same CDR3. The chain couples TRBV4-3 to TRBJ2-1; 9 positions agree with TRBD2. J was trimmed by 6 bases and V by 3 bases; bases with no gene match: 6. The V gene's germline CDR1 is LGHNA and CDR2 YSLEER. This CDR3 spans 15 amino acids. CDR3 region: CASSQSLAGVNEQFF. DNA for the CDR3: TGCGCCAGCAGCCAGTCCTTAGCGGGAGTCAATGAGCAGTTCTTC.

This sequence joins TRBV11-3 and TRBJ2-7; 10 bases fit TRBD1. J was trimmed by 1 base and V by 1 base; bases with no gene match: 1. Germline CDR1 reads SGHNT; CDR2 reads YENEEA. The CDR3 sequence is 15 residues long. The CDR3 sequence is CASSLGTGGSYEQYF. The CDR3 bases are TGTGCCAGCAGCTTAGGGACAGGGGGGTCCTACGAGCAGTACTTC.

J is TRBJ1-4 and V is TRBV5-1; 10 nucleotides match TRBD1. Germline CDR1 and CDR2: SGHRS and YFSETQ. The length of the CDR3 is 16 residues. V lost 2 bases, J lost 7 bases, and 8 bases stayed unmatched. CDR3 DNA: TGCGCCAGCAGCTTAAACGTCGGGACAGGGGCTGAAAAACTGTTTTTT. The encoded protein is CASSLNVGTGAEKLFF.

This chain uses TRBV6-6 with TRBJ1-1; D remains ambiguous. The CDR3 length is 15 residues. Germline values: CDR1 MNHNY, CDR2 SVGAGI (reference sequence). V lost 4 bases and J lost 1, with 13 bases in between. CDR3 nucleotide sequence: TGTGCCAGCAGTTCCCGGCACCTCAAGAACACTGAAGCTTTCTTT. Translated: CASSSRHLKNTEAFF.

The J gene is TRBJ2-1, the V gene TRBV2; 8 nucleotides agree with TRBD1. CDR3 length: 13 residues. Per the germline V gene, CDR1 is SNHLY and CDR2 is FYNNEI. V dropped 4 bases and J dropped 5; count of bases not matched to a gene: 1. DNA of the CDR3: TGTGCCAGCAGTGTGACAGGGGACAATGAGCAGTTCTTC. It specifies CASSVTGDNEQFF.